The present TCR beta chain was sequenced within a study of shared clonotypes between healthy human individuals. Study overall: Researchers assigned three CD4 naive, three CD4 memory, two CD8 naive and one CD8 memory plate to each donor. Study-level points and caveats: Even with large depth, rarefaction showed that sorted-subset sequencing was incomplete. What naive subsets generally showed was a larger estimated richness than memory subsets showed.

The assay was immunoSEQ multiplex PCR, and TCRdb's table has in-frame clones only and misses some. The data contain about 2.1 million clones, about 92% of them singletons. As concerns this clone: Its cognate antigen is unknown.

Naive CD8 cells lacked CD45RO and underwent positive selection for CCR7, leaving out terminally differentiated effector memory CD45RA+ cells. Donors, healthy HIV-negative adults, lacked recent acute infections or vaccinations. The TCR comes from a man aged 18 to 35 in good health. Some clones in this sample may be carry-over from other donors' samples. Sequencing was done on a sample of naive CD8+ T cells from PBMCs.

CDR3 nucleotide sequence: TGTGCCAGCGCCGGGACGGACTCATCCTACGAGCAGTACTTC. Its protein product is CASAGTDSSYEQYF. The chain combines TRBV9 with TRBJ2-7; D is tentatively TRBD1 or TRBD2 (5 bases each). V lost 7 bases, J lost 1 base, and 15 bases lay in between. This CDR3 has 14 residues. Germline values: CDR1 SGDLS, CDR2 YYNGEE.